The T cell receptor (beta chain) described here comes from a study of T cell responses to AZD1222 COVID-19 vaccine (dated by TCRdb to about 2021). General notes on the study: TCR sequencing was performed for roughly 240 trial participants, of whom about 200 were given two doses of AZD1222 and some 25 were given two doses of MenACWY control vaccine. Trial participants were enrolled by age into subgroups of 18-55, 56-69 and 70-plus years, and roughly 150, 30 and 60 TCR-sequenced participants, respectively, were included in these subgroups. Study-wide findings and limitations: A significant rise in spike-specific TCR breadth and depth was observed after two AZD1222 doses relative to day 0 and relative to MenACWY recipients. The 56-69-year group was small, and its depth increase did not reach significance, likely because of low power. Reportedly, almost half of the unique spike-specific TCRs recognized epitopes lying outside the regions that are mutated in the B.1.351 and B.1.1.7 variants. Participants were mostly white British, with more females than males. The authors suggested clonal diversity may have been underestimated. CD4 TCRs associated with the vaccine covered the entire spike protein, and the dominant responses were in regions 160-218 and 743-854. Because no day 14 peak-response samples were available, repertoires were characterized only after the peak T cell response. Conclusions about previously exposed vaccinees are limited because only five to seven AZD1222 recipients were SARS-CoV-2 seropositive at baseline.

The germline V gene specifies MDHEN as CDR1 and SYDVKM as CDR2. After removal of 8 bases from V and 6 bases from J, the junction retains 12 bases not matched to a gene. The CDR3 goes from the cysteine to the phenylalanine over 15 residues. Only CDR3 DNA remains: 45 bases, in frame from the first base. This clone was counted many times. Its antigen target is currently unknown. The record has no base qualities; no much larger clone is one base away. The time point label corresponds to: about 28 days (+/-7) after the second vaccine dose. AZD1222 recipients given second doses at about 4 weeks or at about 12 weeks were pooled, since spike-specific TCR depth and breadth were not found to differ between the two schedules. Vaccinee samples were obtained from the UK trials COV001 and COV002, which included a single-blind randomized controlled phase 2/3 trial of AZD1222 (ChAdOx1 nCoV-19) in healthy adults. Trial participant PBMC samples were collected at day 0 and day 28 after the second dose for TCRbeta chain sequencing.

The CDR3 regions of human TCRbeta chains were subjected to immunosequencing. On the authors' methods: Repertoire TCRs were matched against a reference library of SARS-CoV-2-specific TCRs generated with the MIRA antigen-specificity platform. Breadth was defined as the fraction of unique TCRs that were SARS-CoV-2-associated. Depth was defined as the fraction of total T cells that were SARS-CoV-2-associated. Using the MIRA data, every spike-specific TCR was mapped to the spike region that the TCR reacted to and assigned to either a CD4 or a CD8 class. Log10-transformed breadth and depth values were compared by one-way ANOVA with Sidak's multiple comparisons tests. Imported from immuneACCESS, the table was reduced by TCRdb to in-frame sequences with V and J called. These copies leave out some clones; in studies compared against another copy, an unresolved V gene accounts for under half, and the cause of the remainder is not known. V and J calls and clone size follow that table, whereas D and trimming were derived from the DNA. The sample records tens of thousands of clones, around 88% of which are singletons. The top ten clones comprise roughly 12% of the sample.

The origin of this receptor is an adult who received the AZD1222 COVID-19 vaccine. The sequence is built from TRBV28 and TRBJ1-4; TRBD1 aligns with 7 central bases. The source was peripheral blood, collected 28 days after the second AZD1222 dose. The DNA reads TGTGCCAGCCATGAAAGCGGCAGGGGGGATGAAAAACTGTTTTTT. Translated, this is CASHESGRGDEKLFF.